This passage covers 20 T cell receptor beta chains from one sample sequenced in a study of cytomegalovirus exposure and HLA in healthy donors. Primers included in the PCR were 60 Vbeta and 13 Jbeta primers. Libraries were prepared by immunoSEQ multiplex PCR; TCRdb keeps only in-frame clonotypes and omits some of them. Of around 190,000 clones in the sample, roughly 80% are singletons; the top ten hold 1.6%. Source material: PBMCs. These receptors originate from a woman between 18 and 29 years old in good health and CMV-seronegative.

This chain connects TRBV5-6 to TRBJ1-2, with 7 bases aligning to TRBD1. Germline-derived CDR1 and CDR2 are SGHDT and YYEEEE. The CDR3 extends over 15 amino acids. The V segment lost 0 bases and the J segment 7 bases; nucleotides outside the gene matches: 9. The CDR3 bases are TGTGCCAGCAGCTTGGAATCGGCCAGGGGGTTTGGCTACACCTTC. Its protein product is CASSLESARGFGYTF.

The chain uses TRBV28 and TRBJ1-6; D call uncertain. Germline values: CDR1 MDHEN, CDR2 SYDVKM. CDR3 length equals 16 residues. V lost 2 bases and J 3 bases, leaving 11 bases between the germline ends. The CDR3 DNA reads TGTGCCAGCAGTTTAAGTCAGATAAGCTATAATTCACCCCTCCACTTT. It specifies CASSLSQISYNSPLHF.

This chain links TRBV25-1 with TRBJ2-2; 9 positions agree with TRBD1. Germline assignment: CDR1 MGHDK and CDR2 SYGVNS. The CDR3 length is 16 residues. The V and J ends lost 2 bases and 5 bases, in that order; junction bases with no gene match: 6. The CDR3 DNA sequence: TGTGCCAGCAGTGAACCGGGACAGGGACGGACCGGGGAGCTGTTTTTT. Protein product: CASSEPGQGRTGELFF. Variable domain in full (rest from reference TRBV25-1 and TRBJ2-2): EADIYQTPRYLVIGTGKKITLECSQTMGHDKMYWYQQDPGMELHLIHYSYGVNSTEKGDLSSESTVSRIRTEHFPLTLESARPSHTSQYLCASSEPGQGRTGELFFGEGSRLTVL.

V is TRBV4-2 and J is TRBJ2-1; 8 positions agree with TRBD2. Germline V gene data show CDR1 as LGHNA and CDR2 as YNFKEQ. The CDR3 is 16 amino acids. V shed 3 bases and J 8 bases; nucleotides not matched to a gene: 12. DNA for the CDR3: TGTGCCAGCAGCCAGGACCCGGGGGGAGCGGGGGATGAGCAGTTCTTC. It codes for CASSQDPGGAGDEQFF.

CDR3 nucleotides: TGTGCCAGCAGCTGGATTCCGGGACAGACGATTCTCTATGGCTACACCTTC. As protein: CASSWIPGQTILYGYTF. V and J are TRBV7-2 and TRBJ1-2, with 7 bases identical to TRBD1. CDR3 length: 17 residues. The trim removed 4 bases at V and 4 bases at J, leaving 15 bases unmatched. Germline-derived CDR1 and CDR2 are SGHTA and FQGNSA.

The chain carries TRBV7-2 and TRBJ1-2, with a weak D call TRBD1 (6 bases). The V end was cut by 3 bases, the J end by 4 bases, with 12 bases between. CDR3 length: 14 residues. Germline values: CDR1 SGHTA, CDR2 FQGNSA. The CDR3 region is CASSFGGPVYGYTF. In DNA, the CDR3 is TGTGCCAGCAGCTTCGGGGGGCCTGTCTATGGCTACACCTTC.

The gene calls are TRBV28 and TRBJ1-3; maybe TRBD1 (6 bases). The V gene's germline CDR1 is MDHEN and CDR2 SYDVKM. V was shortened by 1 base and J by 0 bases, with 10 bases between the two germline ends. The CDR3 runs to 16 residues. CDR3 DNA: TGTGCCAGCAGTTTATCTACAGGGAGCTCTGGAAACACCATATATTTT. Its translation: CASSLSTGSSGNTIYF.

This chain links TRBV29-1 with TRBJ1-4; 8 nucleotides line up with TRBD1. Germline-derived CDR1 and CDR2 are SQVTM and ANQGSEA. The CDR3 length is 12 residues. The J segment lost 11 bases and the V segment lost 4 bases, leaving 6 bases of the junction unmatched. Here the CDR3 reads CSVAGQGYKLFF. CDR3 DNA sequence: TGCAGCGTTGCCGGACAGGGATACAAACTGTTTTTT.

This chain uses TRBV27 with TRBJ1-5; D possibly corresponds to TRBD1 (6 bases). Trimming shortened V by 1 base and J by 3 bases, and 16 bases separated the two germline ends. The germline gives CDR1 MNHEY, CDR2 SMNVEV (reference sequence). The CDR3 consists of 17 residues. The DNA for the CDR3 is TGTGCCAGCAGTTTATACTCTCCGGACAGTTCCAATCAGCCCCAGCATTTT. Its translation: CASSLYSPDSSNQPQHF.

The V and J genes are TRBV7-3 and TRBJ2-3; D unclear. V dropped 10 bases and J dropped 1 base, with 9 bases sitting between them. The CDR3 loop spans 12 amino acids. From germline, CDR1 is SGHTA and CDR2 FQGTGA. The DNA of the CDR3 is TGTGCCACCTCCGAGGGCACAGATACGCAGTATTTT. Protein sequence: CATSEGTDTQYF.

V gene TRBV11-2 combines with J gene TRBJ1-1; D is ambiguous. The germline V gene encodes CDR1 SGHAT and CDR2 FQNNGV. Trimming left V 0 bases short and J 2 bases short, with 13 bases between. The CDR3 is 16 residues long. The CDR3 nucleotides are TGTGCCAGCAGCTTAGATGTTGGCAGCGCAAACACTGAAGCTTTCTTT. Its translation is CASSLDVGSANTEAFF. Complete variable domain (other parts from reference TRBV11-2 and TRBJ1-1): EAGVAQSPRYKIIEKRQSVAFWCNPISGHATLYWYQQILGQGPKLLIQFQNNGVVDDSQLPKDRFSAERLKGVDSTLKIQPAKLEDSAVYLCASSLDVGSANTEAFFGQGTRLTVV.

This chain connects TRBV27 to TRBJ1-2; the D gene is possibly TRBD1 (5 bases). Germline V lookup: CDR1 MNHEY, CDR2 SMNVEV (reference sequence). The V and J ends lost 7 bases and 0 bases respectively, with 12 bases between them. This CDR3 has 14 residues. CDR3 nucleotide sequence: TGTGCCAGCAATCTTAGGGGTGCTAACTATGGCTACACCTTC. Protein product: CASNLRGANYGYTF.

On this clone: Germline and junction disagree at one end, which may indicate a read error. The chain combines TRBV7-9 with TRBJ2-1; maybe TRBD1 (5 bases). The CDR3 sequence is 16 residues long. Per the germline V gene, CDR1 is SEHNR and CDR2 is FQNEAQ (reference sequence). DNA for the CDR3: TGTTCCAGCAGTCTAGGGGTGGGTGGTGAAATGAGTGAGCAGTTCTTC. The encoded protein is CSSSLGVGGEMSEQFF. The entire variable domain, with the rest obtained from reference TRBV7-9 and TRBJ2-1, is as follows: DTGVSQNPRHKITKRGQNVTFRCDPISEHNRLYWYRQTLGQGPEFLTYFQNEAQLEKSRLLSDRFSAERPKGSFSTLEIQRTEQGDSAMYLCSSSLGVGGEMSEQFFGPGTRLTVL.

The chain employs TRBV10-1 and TRBJ1-5; D is ambiguous. Deletions cut 0 bases from V and 4 bases from J, with 4 bases between. The CDR3 contains 13 residues. Germline CDR1 WNHNN, CDR2 SYGVQD (reference sequence). CDR3 residues: CASSESLNQPQHF. The CDR3 bases are TGCGCCAGCAGTGAGTCGTTAAATCAGCCCCAGCATTTT.

This sequence joins TRBV19 and TRBJ2-2, with D maybe TRBD2 (6 bases). The CDR3 spans 15 residues. Trimming took 3 bases from V and 2 from J, leaving 10 bases between them. Germline assignment: CDR1 LNHDA and CDR2 SQIVND (reference sequence). The CDR3 region is CASSIWDFNTGELFF. The CDR3 DNA follows: TGTGCCAGTAGTATCTGGGACTTTAACACCGGGGAGCTGTTTTTT.

The CDR3: CASKGGRPGETQYF. The CDR3 DNA reads as TGTGCCAGCAAGGGCGGGAGGCCCGGGGAGACCCAGTACTTC. The chain is built from TRBV6-5 and TRBJ2-5; 8 positions match TRBD2. V trimming: 7 bases; J trimming: 5 bases; junction bases outside the gene matches: 9. Germline V gives CDR1 MNHEY, CDR2 SVGAGI. CDR3 length equals 14 residues.

The CDR3 nucleotides are TGTGCCACCAGCGAGGGGACAGTCACTGAAGCTTTCTTT. It translates to CATSEGTVTEAFF. The chain joins TRBV15 to TRBJ1-1; 7 bases fit TRBD1. Germline CDR1 is LNHNV and CDR2 is YYDKDF (reference sequence). V lost 5 bases to trimming and J lost 4 bases; unmatched junction nucleotides: 4. The CDR3 is made up of 13 amino acids.

The chain combines TRBV25-1 with TRBJ2-3; TRBD2 matches at 10 bases. V trimming: 1 base; J trimming: 3 bases; junction bases outside the gene matches: 4. Germline CDR1 and CDR2: MGHDK and SYGVNS. This CDR3 is 16 amino acids long. The CDR3 is CASSESGLAVTDTQYF. CDR3 DNA: TGTGCCAGCAGTGAATCTGGACTAGCGGTAACAGATACGCAGTATTTT.

This chain connects TRBV7-8 to TRBJ2-3; 10 positions match TRBD2. Germline trimming cut 1 base from V and 6 bases from J; bases unmatched to any gene: 13. Germline V gene sequence: CDR1 SGHVS, CDR2 FQNEAQ. The CDR3 contains 18 residues. This CDR3 reads CASSLVPAGGGWGDTQYF. CDR3 DNA: TGTGCCAGCAGCTTAGTGCCAGCGGGAGGGGGTTGGGGGGATACGCAGTATTTT.

In DNA, the CDR3 is TGTGCCAGCAGCCCCCGGGACAGCCTTTCACCCCTCCACTTT. Translated: CASSPRDSLSPLHF. V and J are TRBV5-5 and TRBJ1-6; 7 nucleotides match TRBD1. Trimming removed 4 bases from V and 9 bases from J; junction bases left unmatched: 7. This CDR3 contains 14 residues. Germline loops: CDR1 SGHKS, CDR2 YYEKEE (reference sequence).